The sequence of this T cell receptor (beta chain) was determined in a study of HIV-infected children after antiretroviral therapy interruption. This clonotype was found many times. Treatment: PENTA 11 planned treatment interruption arm or continuous ART arm. V dropped 5 bases and J dropped 4; count of bases not matched to a gene: 13. The CDR3 spans 17 residues. Germline CDR1 reads MDHEN; CDR2 reads SYDVKM. RNA-based 3' RACE libraries used unique molecular identifiers. TCRdb itself ran the 3' RACE reads through MiXCR, one entry per CDR3 protein. The table records some 38,000 distinct CDR3 sequences, about 6.5% of them present only once.

This sequence joins TRBV28 and TRBJ2-4, with TRBD1 identical over 8 bases. This material consisted of CD45RA+ CD4+ T cells from PBMCs, pooled from several time points, taken from a donor given antiretroviral therapy, either interrupted or continuous. Stated subset: naive CD4+ CD45RA+ CD45RO- T cells. This receptor was obtained from a pool of human donors with HIV. This CDR3 reads CASSHAGAGGEKNIQYF. The CDR3 DNA is TGTGCCAGCAGTCATGCCGGGGCAGGGGGCGAGAAAAACATTCAGTACTTC.